The 30 T cell receptor beta chains given below trace back to one sample, sequenced in a study of blood T cell repertoires in COVID-19. Measured with immunoSEQ multiplex PCR; TCRdb has only the in-frame clones, and not every one. The sample consists of some 120,000 clones, approximately 84% of them appearing once. Material: peripheral blood. All receptors derive from a man between 65 and 85 years old with active or convalescent COVID-19.

V usage is TRBV5-1 and J usage is TRBJ2-7, with TRBD2 as a possible D gene (6 bases). The CDR3 is 15 residues long. Per the germline V gene, CDR1 is SGHRS and CDR2 is YFSETQ. The V gene lost 5 bases and the J gene lost 2 bases, with 17 bases spanning the gap. The CDR3 DNA is TGCGCCAGCAGTTCCGCGGGGTGGGAAACCTACGAGCAGTACTTC. Its protein is CASSSAGWETYEQYF.

V is TRBV10-3 and J is TRBJ1-1; possible D gene TRBD1, 6 bases. The V gene lost 6 bases and the J gene lost 1 base, with 15 bases spanning the gap. Germline assignment: CDR1 ENHRY and CDR2 SYGVKD. The CDR3 covers 15 residues. CDR3 region: CAIRPRTEENTEAFF. The CDR3 DNA reads TGTGCCATCAGACCTCGGACAGAAGAGAACACTGAAGCTTTCTTT.

A remark on this clone: At one end the junction does not follow the germline gene, possibly because of a read error. The chain couples TRBV11-3 to TRBJ1-1; maybe TRBD1 (6 bases). CDR3 length equals 14 residues. Germline values: CDR1 SGHNT, CDR2 YENEEA. The CDR3 protein is CASTLSRGNTEAFF. The CDR3 DNA is TGTGCCAGCACCTTAAGCAGGGGGAACACTGAAGCTTTCTTT.

This chain uses TRBV19 with TRBJ1-2, with D unresolved. CDR1 LNHDA and CDR2 SQIVND come from the germline V gene (reference sequence). This CDR3 is 12 amino acids long. V was shortened by 3 bases and J by 7 bases, with 9 bases between the two germline ends. In DNA, the CDR3 is TGTGCCAGTAGTATCGGAGGGCTTGGCTACACCTTC. It encodes CASSIGGLGYTF.

V gene TRBV19 combines with J gene TRBJ1-1; D is unclear. CDR1 is LNHDA and CDR2 is SQIVND in the germline V gene (reference sequence). Deletions cut 6 bases from V and 1 base from J, with 15 bases between. The CDR3 contains 15 residues. CDR3 in amino acids: CASRPTLGGNTEAFF. The CDR3, as DNA: TGTGCCAGTAGGCCGACATTGGGTGGGAACACTGAAGCTTTCTTT. Looking up the rest from reference TRBV19 and TRBJ1-1 gives the full variable domain: DGGITQSPKYLFRKEGQNVTLSCEQNLNHDAMYWYRQDPGQGLRLIYYSQIVNDFQKGDIAEGYSVSREKKESFPLTVTSAQKNPTAFYLCASRPTLGGNTEAFFGQGTRLTVV.

J is TRBJ2-5 and V is TRBV5-1; D remains ambiguous. The CDR3 totals 14 residues. The germline V gene encodes CDR1 SGHRS and CDR2 YFSETQ. V lost 4 bases to trimming and J lost 2 bases, with 12 bases between them. CDR3 bases: TGCGCCAGCAGCCTTAGAGGCCAACAAGAGACCCAGTACTTC. This sequence encodes CASSLRGQQETQYF. The complete variable domain, with remaining parts taken from reference TRBV5-1 and TRBJ2-5, reads KAGVTQTPRYLIKTRGQQVTLSCSPISGHRSVSWYQQTPGQGLQFLFEYFSETQRNKGNFPGRFSGRQFSNSRSEMNVSTLELGDSALYLCASSLRGQQETQYFGPGTRLLVL.

The chain couples TRBV7-2 to TRBJ1-5; no reliable D call. The CDR3 runs 13 residues. Trimming pared 3 bases from V and 1 base from J, leaving 4 bases between. CDR1 and CDR2 from the germline V gene are SGHTA and FQGNSA. The CDR3 is CASSFYSNQPQHF. As DNA, the CDR3 is TGTGCCAGCAGCTTCTACAGCAATCAGCCCCAGCATTTT.

This sequence joins TRBV19 and TRBJ1-4; D remains ambiguous. The length of the CDR3 is 13 residues. In germline, CDR1 is LNHDA, CDR2 SQIVND (reference sequence). Trimming took off 4 bases at V and 8 bases at J, with 11 bases between the two ends. The CDR3 DNA sequence: TGTGCCAGTAGTAACACAAGAGGGGAAAAACTGTTTTTT. Its translation: CASSNTRGEKLFF. Supplemented by reference TRBV19 and TRBJ1-4, the full variable domain reads DGGITQSPKYLFRKEGQNVTLSCEQNLNHDAMYWYRQDPGQGLRLIYYSQIVNDFQKGDIAEGYSVSREKKESFPLTVTSAQKNPTAFYLCASSNTRGEKLFFGSGTQLSVL.

This clone was observed once. J is TRBJ1-1 and V is TRBV3-1 (or the pseudogene TRBV3-2), with D possibly being TRBD1 (5 bases). The germline gives CDR1 LGHDT, CDR2 YNNKEL (reference sequence). V was cut by 1 base and J by 4 bases, with 10 bases left in between. The CDR3 loop spans 14 amino acids. The CDR3 region has the DNA TGTGCCAGCAGCCAAGCAGGGTACAGCACTGAAGCTTTCTTT. The encoded protein is CASSQAGYSTEAFF.

The V gene is TRBV10-3, the J gene TRBJ2-5; 8 nucleotides line up with TRBD1. The CDR3 has 14 amino acids. Germline V gives CDR1 ENHRY, CDR2 SYGVKD. Trimming cost V 3 bases and J 5 bases; bases outside gene matches: 5. The CDR3 nucleotides read TGTGCCATCAGTGAACAGGGGGAGTGGGAGACCCAGTACTTC. It translates to CAISEQGEWETQYF.

This clone was counted only a few times. The V gene is TRBV6-5, the J gene TRBJ1-1; D gene ambiguous. The V and J ends lost 0 bases and 5 bases respectively, with 7 bases between them. Per the germline V gene, CDR1 is MNHEY and CDR2 is SVGAGI. The length of the CDR3 is 13 residues. In nucleotides, the CDR3 is TGTGCCAGCAGTTACTCCGACAAAACTGAAGCTTTCTTT. Its translation: CASSYSDKTEAFF.

This clone came up many times. This chain uses TRBV5-5 with TRBJ2-7; 8 bases fit TRBD2. The junction had 9 bases not matched to a gene; V was cut back by 4 bases and J by 0 bases. The CDR3 is 16 amino acids. CDR1 SGHKS and CDR2 YYEKEE come from the germline V gene (reference sequence). The CDR3 is CASSPRTSSFSYEQYF. The CDR3 DNA sequence: TGTGCCAGCAGCCCTCGGACTAGCTCGTTCTCCTACGAGCAGTACTTC.

In DNA form, the CDR3 reads TGTGCCAGCAGTGAAGGGTCACTTAGCAATCAGCCCCAGCATTTT. Protein sequence: CASSEGSLSNQPQHF. This chain joins TRBV6-1 and TRBJ1-5, with D unclear. This CDR3 has 15 amino acids. Germline CDR1 and CDR2: MNHNS and SASEGT. V lost 1 base, J lost 0 bases, and 7 bases lay in between.

The CDR3 coding sequence is TGTGCCAGCAGCCCGACAGGGGGGATGATGAAACTGTTTTTT. This gives the protein CASSPTGGMMKLFF. The chain links TRBV9 to TRBJ1-4; 9 bases are a match to TRBD1. V trimming: 4 bases; J trimming: 11 bases; junction bases outside the gene matches: 9. The germline V gene encodes CDR1 SGDLS and CDR2 YYNGEE. CDR3 size: 14 residues.

This chain joins TRBV5-1 and TRBJ1-1; D unresolved. CDR3 size: 16 residues. The ends were cut back, 2 bases at V and 8 bases at J, with 22 bases in the middle. Germline CDR1 reads SGHRS; CDR2 reads YFSETQ. CDR3 coding DNA: TGCGCCAGCAGCTTCGGGCCCTCGGGAGGGTCCGAAGAAGCTTTCTTT. It codes for CASSFGPSGGSEEAFF.

This clone was picked up one time. The gene calls are TRBV4-1 and TRBJ1-5; TRBD1 is a possible D gene (6 bases). Trimming left V 3 bases short and J 6 bases short, with 12 bases between. CDR1 MGHRA and CDR2 YSYEKL come from the germline V gene. This CDR3 spans 14 amino acids. This CDR3 is CASSHQLGGQPQHF. CDR3 DNA sequence: TGCGCCAGCAGCCATCAACTAGGGGGTCAGCCCCAGCATTTT.

For this clone: Other DNA sequences within the sample encode an identical CDR3. The chain carries TRBV18 and TRBJ2-7; 9 positions match TRBD1. V shed 3 bases and J 2 bases; nucleotides not matched to a gene: 5. The CDR3 covers 15 residues. From germline, CDR1 is KGHSH and CDR2 LQKENI. DNA for the CDR3: TGTGCCAGCTCACCCGGGGGGACAGGGCCCTACGAGCAGTACTTC. This sequence encodes CASSPGGTGPYEQYF.

CDR3 DNA: TGTGCCAGCAGTCCACAGGGGGCGGGTGGCTACACCTTC. The encoded protein is CASSPQGAGGYTF. This sequence joins TRBV12-3 or TRBV12-4 and TRBJ1-2, with 9 positions matching TRBD1. The junction had 5 bases not matched to a gene; V was cut back by 5 bases and J by 7 bases. This CDR3 has 13 residues.

V usage is TRBV12-3 or TRBV12-4 and J usage is TRBJ1-2; D remains ambiguous. The V and J ends lost 6 bases and 3 bases respectively, with 11 bases between them. The CDR3 loop spans 13 amino acids. CDR3 nucleotides: TGTGCCAGCAGCCCGACAAAGGACTATGGCTACACCTTC. This encodes CASSPTKDYGYTF.

This chain joins TRBV7-3 and TRBJ2-7; D is perhaps TRBD2 (6 bases). This CDR3 has 14 amino acids. Trimming removed 5 bases from V and 6 bases from J, with 17 bases in between. Germline loops: CDR1 SGHTA, CDR2 FQGTGA. CDR3 DNA sequence: TGTGCCAGCAGCCCCGGGTCGGGAGCGGGCGAGCAGTACTTC. Encoded protein: CASSPGSGAGEQYF.

This clone was counted a few times. The rearrangement uses TRBV6-2 or TRBV6-3 and TRBJ1-5; D gene ambiguous. Germline values: CDR1 MNHEY, CDR2 SVGEGT. The CDR3 loop spans 16 amino acids. Trimming took off 0 bases at V and 2 bases at J, with 11 bases between the two ends. The CDR3 sequence: CASSYSTGVGNQPQHF. DNA of the CDR3: TGTGCCAGCAGTTACTCGACCGGGGTGGGCAATCAGCCCCAGCATTTT.

On this clone itself: A junction end diverges from the germline sequence, so it may reflect a read error. The chain recombines TRBV7-2 with TRBJ2-2; 9 bases match TRBD2. There are 14 residues in the CDR3. CDR1 is SGHTA, CDR2 FQGNSA, per germline. As DNA, the CDR3 is TGTGCCAGCGGCTTAGCGGGAGAGGTCGGGGAGCTGTTTTTT. Its protein product is CASGLAGEVGELFF.

This chain links TRBV21-1 with TRBJ1-3; TRBD1, as called in the table, went unchecked against the DNA. TRBV21-1 is designated a pseudogene. The CDR3 has 16 amino acids. The CDR3 is CASSAKTGLSGNTIYF. The CDR3 region has the DNA TGTGCCAGCAGCGCGAAGACAGGTCTCTCTGGAAACACCATATATTTT.

V gene TRBV5-6 combines with J gene TRBJ1-1; possible D gene TRBD1, 6 bases. The ends were cut back, 6 bases at V and 6 bases at J, with 18 bases in the middle. Germline V lookup: CDR1 SGHDT, CDR2 YYEEEE. The CDR3 contains 14 residues. The CDR3 protein is CASTGRGSPAEAFF. Written as DNA, the CDR3 is TGTGCCAGCACCGGAAGGGGGTCTCCAGCTGAAGCTTTCTTT.

This chain connects TRBV4-3 to TRBJ1-3; D is uncertain. V was pared by 0 bases and J by 4 bases, with 13 bases between. The CDR3 loop spans 16 amino acids. The germline V gene has CDR1 LGHNA and CDR2 YSLEER. The CDR3 sequence is CASSQDWLPAGNTIYF. CDR3 nucleotides: TGCGCCAGCAGCCAAGATTGGCTCCCCGCCGGAAACACCATATATTTT.

J is TRBJ1-1 and V is TRBV6-2 or TRBV6-3; weak D call: TRBD1 (6 bases). CDR3 size: 15 residues. The germline gives CDR1 MNHEY, CDR2 SVGEGT. The V and J ends lost 5 bases and 6 bases respectively, with 19 bases between them. CDR3 sequence: CASSLLGQTLAEAFF. The CDR3 DNA follows: TGTGCCAGCAGTCTTCTTGGACAGACCTTGGCTGAAGCTTTCTTT.

CDR3 nucleotides: TGTGCCAGCAGCGGAGGACAGTCCGCGAACACCGGGGAGCTGTTTTTT. Protein: CASSGGQSANTGELFF. The chain combines TRBV11-3 with TRBJ2-2, with D maybe TRBD1 (6 bases). Per the germline V gene, CDR1 is SGHNT and CDR2 is YENEEA. The length of the CDR3 is 16 residues. V was shortened by 5 bases and J by 0 bases, with 13 bases between the two germline ends.

The rearrangement joins TRBV12-3 or TRBV12-4 to TRBJ1-5; 7 bases line up with TRBD1. V gave up 7 bases and J gave up 6 bases; unmatched junction bases: 3. The CDR3 consists of 12 residues. CDR3 nucleotides: TGTGCCAGCACTACAGGGGCTCAGCCCCAGCATTTT. Amino acid sequence: CASTTGAQPQHF.

The rearrangement uses TRBV28 and TRBJ2-7, with 7 bases aligning to TRBD2. The CDR3 totals 15 residues. V was pared by 5 bases and J by 5 bases, with 12 bases of the junction left unmatched. The germline V gene encodes CDR1 MDHEN and CDR2 SYDVKM. CDR3 residues: CASSPGTNKGHEQYF. As DNA, the CDR3 is TGTGCCAGCAGTCCGGGGACTAACAAGGGCCACGAGCAGTACTTC.

The chain joins TRBV28 to TRBJ1-1, with D perhaps TRBD1 (6 bases). This CDR3 is built from 12 residues. Germline V CDR1 and CDR2: MDHEN, SYDVKM. Trimming cost V 6 bases and J 9 bases, with 14 bases left between them. CDR3 region: CASRETGTQAFF. The CDR3 region has the DNA TGTGCCAGCAGGGAAACAGGGACCCAAGCTTTCTTT.